These 21 T cell receptor beta chains were all obtained from the same sample, sequenced in a study of cytomegalovirus exposure and HLA in healthy donors. The PCR was carried out with 60 Vbeta primers and 13 Jbeta primers. Method: immunoSEQ multiplex PCR; TCRdb's copy keeps in-frame clones and lacks some. The data hold approximately 130,000 clones, with around 72% observed a single time. The sample comprised PBMCs. Receptors were obtained from a woman between 40 and 50 years old in good health and CMV-seronegative.

Only a few counts were recorded for this clone. The junction differs from germline at one of its ends, possibly a read error. The rearrangement uses TRBV27 and TRBJ2-4, with a possible D match to TRBD2 (6 bases). Germline assignment: CDR1 MNHEY and CDR2 SMNVEV (reference sequence). The CDR3 is made up of 16 amino acids. The CDR3 here is CASSPRVELAKNSQYF. The CDR3 DNA follows: TGTGCCAGCAGTCCCCGTGTAGAACTAGCCAAAAACAGTCAGTACTTC.

This rearrangement joins TRBV7-3 to TRBJ2-1; 10 nucleotides align to TRBD2. CDR3 size: 15 residues. Germline V CDR1 and CDR2: SGHTA, FQGTGA. The V and J ends lost 4 bases and 4 bases, in that order; junction bases with no gene match: 4. The CDR3 reads CASSSLAGAYNEQFF. Here the CDR3 DNA reads TGTGCCAGCAGCTCCCTAGCGGGGGCTTACAATGAGCAGTTCTTC. Full variable domain (remainder filled in from reference TRBV7-3 and TRBJ2-1): GAGVSQTPSNKVTEKGKYVELRCDPISGHTALYWYRQSLGQGPEFLIYFQGTGAADDSGLPNDRFFAVRPEGSVSTLKIQRTERGDSAVYLCASSSLAGAYNEQFFGPGTRLTVL.

V and J are TRBV11-3 and TRBJ2-5, with D perhaps TRBD1 (5 bases). Germline V CDR1 and CDR2: SGHNT, YENEEA. CDR3 size: 15 residues. The V and J ends lost 0 bases and 3 bases respectively, with 11 bases between them. CDR3 nucleotides: TGTGCCAGCAGCTTAGATGGACATGCTAAAGAGACCCAGTACTTC. As protein: CASSLDGHAKETQYF.

This rearrangement joins TRBV5-6 to TRBJ2-1; 7 nucleotides match TRBD2. This CDR3 comprises 15 residues. The trim removed 1 base at V and 7 bases at J, leaving 8 bases unmatched. From germline, CDR1 is SGHDT and CDR2 YYEEEE. CDR3 coding DNA: TGTGCCAGCAGCTTGAAGATAGCGGGTGAAAATGAGCAGTTCTTC. Amino acids: CASSLKIAGENEQFF.

The V gene is TRBV2, the J gene TRBJ2-2; 7 bases line up with TRBD1. The V and J ends lost 6 bases and 8 bases, in that order; junction bases with no gene match: 6. The CDR3 loop spans 13 amino acids. Germline CDR1 and CDR2: SNHLY and FYNNEI. CDR3 nucleotide sequence: TGTGCCAGCAGCGAAACAGGGGCTGGGGAGCTGTTTTTT. Protein sequence: CASSETGAGELFF.

This chain connects TRBV5-8 to TRBJ2-5; a weak D match, TRBD2 (5 bases). This CDR3 spans 14 amino acids. Trimming left V 4 bases short and J 2 bases short, with 12 bases between. Germline lookup yields CDR1 SGHTS and CDR2 YDEGEE. The CDR3: CASSPRGRQETQYF. Written as DNA, the CDR3 is TGTGCCAGCAGCCCACGAGGGCGACAAGAGACCCAGTACTTC.

This chain connects TRBV27 to TRBJ1-5, with 9 bases fitting TRBD1. The V gene's germline CDR1 is MNHEY and CDR2 SMNVEV (reference sequence). After removal of 6 bases from V and 6 bases from J, the junction contained 9 bases not matched to a gene. The CDR3 loop spans 15 amino acids. Here the CDR3 reads CASRRGQGRGQPQHF. The DNA of the CDR3 is TGTGCCAGCAGGAGAGGACAGGGGAGAGGTCAGCCCCAGCATTTT.

Only a few counts were recorded for this clone. The rearrangement uses TRBV5-1 and TRBJ2-2; 7 bases agree with TRBD2. Germline-derived CDR1 and CDR2 are SGHRS and YFSETQ. The CDR3 consists of 17 residues. V lost 4 bases, J lost 0 bases, and 9 bases stayed unmatched. CDR3 in DNA: TGCGCCAGCAGCCCACCCTCTAGCGGTTCGAACACCGGGGAGCTGTTTTTT. Translation: CASSPPSSGSNTGELFF.

The chain carries TRBV28 and TRBJ1-5, with D maybe TRBD1 (5 bases). V shed 5 bases and J shed 6 bases, with 20 bases lying between them. CDR1 and CDR2 (germline): MDHEN, SYDVKM. CDR3 size: 16 residues. The DNA of the CDR3 is TGTGCCAGCAGTCCGAAGACAGCGTTGGGGCGTCAGCCCCAGCATTTT. Amino acids: CASSPKTALGRQPQHF.

V is TRBV6-5 and J is TRBJ1-4, with 10 bases identical to TRBD1. The germline V gene encodes CDR1 MNHEY and CDR2 SVGAGI. V was pared by 6 bases and J by 5 bases, with 6 bases of the junction left unmatched. CDR3 length: 15 amino acids. The CDR3 region is CASRLLGQGNEKLFF. The CDR3 DNA sequence: TGTGCCAGCAGGCTATTGGGACAGGGGAATGAAAAACTGTTTTTT.

This clone was seen a handful of times. The chain has TRBV7-9 and TRBJ2-1, with a tentative D call TRBD2 (5 bases). Germline CDR1 reads SEHNR; CDR2 reads FQNEAQ (reference sequence). Trimming stripped 3 bases from V and 10 bases from J, with 13 bases between. CDR3 length equals 13 residues. This CDR3 is CASSLGRTLEQFF. The CDR3 nucleotides read TGTGCCAGCAGCTTGGGCCGGACTTTAGAGCAGTTCTTC.

This rearrangement joins TRBV28 to TRBJ2-7, with 7 positions matching TRBD1. Germline CDR1 and CDR2: MDHEN and SYDVKM. The junction had 10 bases not matched to a gene; V was cut back by 6 bases and J by 5 bases. CDR3 length equals 14 residues. This CDR3 is CASRPSTGFDEQYF. Written as DNA, the CDR3 is TGTGCCAGCAGACCTTCGACAGGGTTCGACGAGCAGTACTTC.

A word on this clone: Different DNA sequences within this sample yield the same CDR3. The chain recombines TRBV21-1 with TRBJ2-5; TRBD2, the D gene given by the table, was not confirmed from the DNA. TRBV21-1 is termed a pseudogene. This CDR3 is built from 19 residues. CDR3 loop: CASSTHRASGARGEETQYF. CDR3 bases: TGTGCCAGCAGCACCCACAGGGCAAGCGGGGCCCGCGGGGAAGAGACCCAGTACTTC.

This clone has only a few counts. This chain joins TRBV5-4 and TRBJ2-3; 7 positions agree with TRBD2. Germline lookup yields CDR1 SGHNT and CDR2 YYREEE (reference sequence). The V gene end was trimmed by 4 bases and the J gene end by 4 bases; junction bases not matched to a gene: 12. CDR3 length: 16 residues. CDR3 nucleotide sequence: TGTGCCAGCAGCCAAGGGACGGATCGGGGGGCAGATACGCAGTATTTT. Translation: CASSQGTDRGADTQYF.

This rearrangement joins TRBV10-2 to TRBJ2-6; 7 positions agree with TRBD2. Trimming cost V 6 bases and J 2 bases; bases outside gene matches: 4. Germline assignment: CDR1 WSHSY and CDR2 SAAADI. The CDR3 totals 15 residues. CDR3: CASRAGLTGANVLTF. The CDR3 region has the DNA TGCGCCAGCAGAGCGGGGCTCACTGGGGCCAACGTCCTGACTTTC.

This clone was seen only a few times. The chain employs TRBV5-1 and TRBJ1-4; D possibly corresponds to TRBD1 (5 bases). The CDR3 is 20 amino acids. The germline V gene has CDR1 SGHRS and CDR2 YFSETQ. V lost 0 bases, J lost 0 bases, and 21 bases lay in between. The CDR3 is CASSLAKWPGSTSTNEKLFF. CDR3 in DNA: TGCGCCAGCAGCTTGGCCAAATGGCCAGGGTCGACTTCAACTAATGAAAAACTGTTTTTT.

The genes are TRBV7-8 and TRBJ1-5; 9 bases are shared with TRBD1. CDR1 and CDR2 (germline): SGHVS, FQNEAQ. This CDR3 comprises 14 residues. With 4 bases clipped from V and 9 bases from J, the junction kept 7 bases outside the gene matches. CDR3 in amino acids: CASSSDRGSGPQHF. CDR3 nucleotide sequence: TGTGCCAGCAGCTCGGACAGGGGCTCTGGGCCCCAGCATTTT.

This sequence joins TRBV29-1 and TRBJ1-5, with 7 bases lining up with TRBD1. CDR1 and CDR2 from the germline V gene are SQVTM and ANQGSEA. The CDR3 is made up of 14 amino acids. The V and J ends lost 6 bases and 0 bases, in that order; junction bases with no gene match: 5. The CDR3 DNA follows: TGCAGCGTAGGGACAGACTATAGCAATCAGCCCCAGCATTTT. Protein: CSVGTDYSNQPQHF.

The chain is built from TRBV4-2 and TRBJ2-5; 11 positions match TRBD2. TRBJ2-7 explains the end of the DNA better; the J call may be wrong. Germline CDR1 and CDR2: LGHNA and YNFKEQ. CDR3 length: 16 amino acids. This CDR3 reads CASSQVLAGGTYEQYF. The CDR3 bases are TGTGCCAGCAGCCAAGTTCTAGCGGGGGGAACCTACGAGCAGTACTTC.

The chain carries TRBV2 and TRBJ1-5; 9 nucleotides match TRBD1. The CDR3 has 14 residues. The germline gives CDR1 SNHLY, CDR2 FYNNEI. Germline trimming cut 7 bases from V and 5 bases from J; bases unmatched to any gene: 6. CDR3 DNA: TGTGCCAGCAATCCGGGACAGGGACATCAGCCCCAGCATTTT. The encoded protein is CASNPGQGHQPQHF.

The sample holds one count of this clone. A junction boundary mismatches the germline segment, possibly from a read error. The rearrangement uses TRBV7-9 and TRBJ1-2; no clear D gene. The CDR3 consists of 12 residues. Germline CDR1 and CDR2: SEHNR and FQNEAQ (reference sequence). The CDR3 DNA reads as TGTTCCAGCAACGAGGTGGGCTATGGCTACACCTTC. Protein product: CSSNEVGYGYTF.